A selection of T cell receptor beta chains follows, all from one sample in a study of radiotherapy plus CTLA-4 blockade in lung cancer. Method: immunoSEQ multiplex PCR; TCRdb's copy keeps in-frame clones and lacks some. The data show 49,000 or so clones, more than 70% seen once. The material sequenced was peripheral blood, taken from a patient treated with radiotherapy plus ipilimumab. The source of these receptors is a human donor with non-small cell lung cancer who had stable disease on radiotherapy plus ipilimumab. Both conserved end residues are part of each CDR3. D genes are given only for firm matches. Size is omitted from some rows. Given values are once, few, many or a class for expanded clones.

clone size: NA; V gene: TRBV2; J gene: TRBJ1-2; D gene: NA; CDR3 protein: CASSEEPGANYGYTF; CDR3 DNA: TGTGCCAGCAGTGAAGAGCCGGGAGCTAACTATGGCTACACCTTC
clone size: few; V gene: TRBV7-9; J gene: TRBJ1-3; D gene: NA; CDR3 protein: CASSQDRSSGNTIYF; CDR3 DNA: TGTGCCAGCAGCCAGGACCGTTCGTCTGGAAACACCATATATTTT
clone size: NA; V gene: TRBV7-2; J gene: TRBJ2-7; D gene: NA; CDR3 protein: CASSFGDGAYEQYF; CDR3 DNA: TGTGCCAGCAGCTTCGGCGACGGAGCCTACGAGCAGTACTTC
clone size: NA; V gene: TRBV11-2; J gene: TRBJ2-2; D gene: TRBD1; CDR3 protein: CASSYRPGQGSPGELFF; CDR3 DNA: TGTGCCAGCAGCTATCGGCCGGGACAGGGGTCTCCCGGGGAGCTGTTTTTT
clone size: NA; V gene: TRBV2; J gene: TRBJ2-2; D gene: TRBD2; CDR3 protein: CASSGYGGENGELFF; CDR3 DNA: TGTGCCAGCAGTGGATACGGGGGGGAAAACGGGGAGCTGTTTTTT
clone size: NA; V gene: TRBV19; J gene: TRBJ1-1; D gene: TRBD1; CDR3 protein: CASRQGAGNTEAFF; CDR3 DNA: TGTGCCAGTAGGCAGGGGGCCGGGAACACTGAAGCTTTCTTT
clone size: NA; V gene: TRBV5-1; J gene: TRBJ1-1; D gene: NA; CDR3 protein: CASSLDVRTEAFF; CDR3 DNA: TGCGCCAGCAGCTTGGATGTCCGGACTGAAGCTTTCTTT
clone size: NA; V gene: TRBV11-2; J gene: TRBJ1-4; D gene: NA; CDR3 protein: CASSFPGSNEKLFF; CDR3 DNA: TGTGCCAGCAGCTTCCCAGGGTCTAATGAAAAACTGTTTTTT
clone size: NA; V gene: TRBV19; J gene: TRBJ1-5; D gene: TRBD1; CDR3 protein: CASSPDRALGQPQHF; CDR3 DNA: TGTGCCAGTAGCCCCGACAGGGCTTTAGGGCAGCCCCAGCATTTT
clone size: NA; V gene: TRBV6-1; J gene: TRBJ1-2; D gene: NA; CDR3 protein: CASTSDGTYGYTF; CDR3 DNA: TGTGCCAGCACCAGCGACGGAACCTATGGCTACACCTTC
clone size: once; V gene: TRBV14; J gene: TRBJ2-5; D gene: NA; CDR3 protein: CASSPMVSSTASQYF; CDR3 DNA: TGTGCCAGCAGCCCAATGGTGTCGAGTACGGCGTCCCAGTACTTC
clone size: NA; V gene: TRBV7-6; J gene: TRBJ1-1; D gene: NA; CDR3 protein: CASSPRNPPRCFF; CDR3 DNA: TGTGCCAGCAGCCCCCGGAATCCTCCACGATGCTTCTTT
clone size: NA; V gene: TRBV14; J gene: TRBJ1-1; D gene: NA; CDR3 protein: CASSLRTGRDTEAFF; CDR3 DNA: TGTGCCAGCAGCCTCCGGACCGGCCGGGACACTGAAGCTTTCTTT
clone size: few; V gene: TRBV19; J gene: TRBJ2-6; D gene: NA; CDR3 protein: CASSIDLNSGANVLTF; CDR3 DNA: TGTGCCAGTAGTATAGACCTTAACTCTGGGGCCAACGTCCTGACTTTC
clone size: NA; V gene: TRBV9; J gene: TRBJ1-4; D gene: NA; CDR3 protein: CASSPEQGARAEKLFF; CDR3 DNA: TGTGCCAGCAGCCCAGAACAGGGCGCCCGTGCTGAAAAACTGTTTTTT
clone size: NA; V gene: TRBV7-6; J gene: TRBJ1-2; D gene: NA; CDR3 protein: CASSLQPQLTNYGYTF; CDR3 DNA: TGTGCCAGCAGCCTTCAACCACAGCTCACTAACTATGGCTACACCTTC
clone size: NA; V gene: TRBV30; J gene: TRBJ2-5; D gene: TRBD2; CDR3 protein: CAWRISGGVQETQYF; CDR3 DNA: TGTGCCTGGAGGATTAGCGGGGGGGTCCAAGAGACCCAGTACTTC
clone size: NA; V gene: TRBV5-1; J gene: TRBJ1-3; D gene: NA; CDR3 protein: CASSEGGTLSGNTIYF; CDR3 DNA: TGCGCCAGCAGTGAGGGGGGGACCCTCTCTGGAAACACCATATATTTT
clone size: NA; V gene: TRBV5-4; J gene: TRBJ2-1; D gene: NA; CDR3 protein: CASSSATYNEQFF; CDR3 DNA: TGTGCCAGCAGCTCCGCCACATACAATGAGCAGTTCTTC
clone size: NA; V gene: TRBV5-1; J gene: TRBJ2-3; D gene: TRBD1; CDR3 protein: CASSGRTGDQSTDTQYF; CDR3 DNA: TGCGCCAGCAGCGGGCGGACAGGAGATCAGAGCACAGATACGCAGTATTTT
clone size: NA; V gene: TRBV9; J gene: TRBJ1-2; D gene: NA; CDR3 protein: CASSEVLGQSYGYTF; CDR3 DNA: TGTGCCAGCAGCGAGGTCCTGGGACAAAGCTATGGCTACACCTTC
clone size: NA; V gene: TRBV28; J gene: TRBJ2-1; D gene: NA; CDR3 protein: CASSFLNRYNEQFF; CDR3 DNA: TGTGCCAGCAGTTTTCTAAACCGTTACAATGAGCAGTTCTTC
clone size: once; V gene: TRBV14; J gene: TRBJ1-2; D gene: NA; CDR3 protein: CASSPRVGGGYTF; CDR3 DNA: TGTGCCAGCAGCCCCCGGGTAGGCGGGGGCTACACCTTC
clone size: NA; V gene: TRBV6-5; J gene: TRBJ2-3; D gene: NA; CDR3 protein: CASSRAEAADTQYF; CDR3 DNA: TGTGCCAGCAGCCGCGCAGAAGCGGCAGATACGCAGTATTTT
clone size: few; V gene: TRBV4-1; J gene: TRBJ1-5; D gene: NA; CDR3 protein: CASSQDDGSGNQPQHF; CDR3 DNA: TGCGCCAGCAGCCAAGATGACGGATCGGGCAATCAGCCCCAGCATTTT
clone size: few; V gene: TRBV30; J gene: TRBJ1-1; D gene: NA; CDR3 protein: CAWTNLGTEAFF; CDR3 DNA: TGTGCCTGGACTAATTTGGGAACTGAAGCTTTCTTT
clone size: NA; V gene: TRBV7-9; J gene: TRBJ1-2; D gene: NA; CDR3 protein: CASSLGGNGYTF; CDR3 DNA: TGTGCCAGCAGCTTAGGAGGGAATGGCTACACCTTC
clone size: NA; V gene: TRBV25-1; J gene: TRBJ1-4; D gene: NA; CDR3 protein: CASRTPGPNEKLFF; CDR3 DNA: TGTGCCAGCAGAACACCAGGGCCTAATGAAAAACTGTTTTTT
clone size: NA; V gene: TRBV11-2; J gene: TRBJ1-2; D gene: NA; CDR3 protein: CASSLVAQGYGYTF; CDR3 DNA: TGTGCCAGCAGCTTAGTGGCACAGGGCTATGGCTACACCTTC
clone size: once; V gene: TRBV6-6; J gene: TRBJ1-1; D gene: NA; CDR3 protein: CAIGTMNTEAFF; CDR3 DNA: TGTGCCATCGGCACCATGAACACTGAAGCTTTCTTT
clone size: NA; V gene: TRBV5-1; J gene: TRBJ2-3; D gene: TRBD1; CDR3 protein: CASSIASGTGAGIGTQYF; CDR3 DNA: TGCGCCAGCAGTATCGCATCCGGGACAGGTGCTGGGATTGGCACGCAGTATTTT
clone size: NA; V gene: TRBV6-4; J gene: TRBJ1-5; D gene: NA; CDR3 protein: CASTGGEVPQHF; CDR3 DNA: TGTGCCAGCACGGGGGGGGAAGTGCCCCAGCATTTT
clone size: NA; V gene: TRBV30; J gene: TRBJ1-2; D gene: NA; CDR3 protein: CAWSGGRYGYTF; CDR3 DNA: TGTGCCTGGAGTGGCGGCCGCTATGGCTACACCTTC
clone size: NA; V gene: TRBV7-2; J gene: TRBJ2-3; D gene: NA; CDR3 protein: CASSSGAGADTQYF; CDR3 DNA: TGTGCCAGCAGCTCCGGCGCAGGGGCAGATACGCAGTATTTT
clone size: NA; V gene: TRBV6-6; J gene: TRBJ1-6; D gene: TRBD1; CDR3 protein: CASRTSGTGSPLHF; CDR3 DNA: TGTGCCAGCAGAACCTCCGGGACAGGTTCACCCCTCCACTTT
clone size: NA; V gene: TRBV11-1; J gene: TRBJ1-1; D gene: NA; CDR3 protein: CASSLWVPNTEAFF; CDR3 DNA: TGTGCCAGCAGCTTATGGGTGCCGAACACTGAAGCTTTCTTT
clone size: NA; V gene: TRBV6-6; J gene: TRBJ1-2; D gene: NA; CDR3 protein: CASSYRQHYGYTF; CDR3 DNA: TGTGCCAGCAGTTACAGACAGCACTATGGCTACACCTTC
clone size: once; V gene: TRBV7-8; J gene: TRBJ2-3; D gene: NA; CDR3 protein: CASSLGLPTDTQYF; CDR3 DNA: TGTGCCAGCAGCTTAGGCCTACCCACAGATACGCAGTATTTT
clone size: NA; V gene: TRBV4-3; J gene: TRBJ2-2; D gene: NA; CDR3 protein: CASSQGTGRDGELFF; CDR3 DNA: TGCGCCAGCAGCCAAGGGACGGGCAGGGACGGGGAGCTGTTTTTT
clone size: NA; V gene: TRBV6-1; J gene: TRBJ2-2; D gene: TRBD1; CDR3 protein: CATSGQWSTGELFF; CDR3 DNA: TGTGCCACCTCGGGACAGTGGTCCACCGGGGAGCTGTTTTTT
clone size: NA; V gene: TRBV7-9; J gene: TRBJ2-3; D gene: NA; CDR3 protein: CASSLWRSTDTQYF; CDR3 DNA: TGTGCCAGCAGCTTATGGCGGAGCACAGATACGCAGTATTTT
clone size: NA; V gene: TRBV4-1; J gene: TRBJ1-1; D gene: NA; CDR3 protein: CASSQDLAGVTEAFF; CDR3 DNA: TGCGCCAGCAGCCAAGACTTAGCAGGGGTCACTGAAGCTTTCTTT
clone size: NA; V gene: TRBV12-1; J gene: TRBJ2-3; D gene: NA; CDR3 protein: CASRRGRETCDTQYF; CDR3 DNA: TGTGCCAGCAGGAGAGGCAGGGAAACATGCGATACGCAGTATTTT
clone size: NA; V gene: TRBV11-2; J gene: TRBJ2-1; D gene: TRBD1; CDR3 protein: CASSRGTGRGQFF; CDR3 DNA: TGTGCCAGCAGCCGCGGGACAGGGCGGGGGCAGTTCTTC
clone size: NA; V gene: TRBV10-3; J gene: TRBJ2-3; D gene: TRBD2; CDR3 protein: CAISEKSGGMWDTQYF; CDR3 DNA: TGTGCCATCAGTGAGAAAAGCGGGGGAATGTGGGATACGCAGTATTTT
clone size: NA; V gene: TRBV6-5; J gene: TRBJ1-2; D gene: TRBD1; CDR3 protein: CASSLQGDYGYTF; CDR3 DNA: TGTGCCAGCAGCCTACAGGGGGACTATGGCTACACCTTC
clone size: NA; V gene: TRBV6-1; J gene: TRBJ2-3; D gene: TRBD2; CDR3 protein: CASSENGGGTDTQYF; CDR3 DNA: TGTGCCAGCAGTGAAAATGGGGGGGGCACAGATACGCAGTATTTT
clone size: NA; V gene: TRBV7-2; J gene: TRBJ1-1; D gene: NA; CDR3 protein: CASSLAGLNTEAFF; CDR3 DNA: TGTGCCAGCAGCTTGGCTGGCCTGAACACTGAAGCTTTCTTT
clone size: NA; V gene: TRBV7-9; J gene: TRBJ1-2; D gene: NA; CDR3 protein: CASSQVQGDGYTF; CDR3 DNA: TGTGCCAGCAGCCAGGTACAGGGCGATGGCTACACCTTC
clone size: NA; V gene: TRBV11-2; J gene: TRBJ1-2; D gene: NA; CDR3 protein: CASSLNQQSPGYTF; CDR3 DNA: TGTGCCAGCAGCTTGAATCAACAGAGCCCTGGCTACACCTTC
clone size: once; V gene: TRBV10-1; J gene: TRBJ1-2; D gene: NA; CDR3 protein: CASSSDRRDGYTF; CDR3 DNA: TGCGCCAGCAGTTCGGACAGAAGAGATGGCTACACCTTC
clone size: NA; V gene: TRBV5-1; J gene: TRBJ1-3; D gene: NA; CDR3 protein: CASSLAGAAGNTIYF; CDR3 DNA: TGCGCCAGCAGCTTGGCCGGAGCGGCGGGAAACACCATATATTTT
clone size: NA; V gene: TRBV7-2; J gene: TRBJ2-3; D gene: TRBD1; CDR3 protein: CASSIAGQVTDTQYF; CDR3 DNA: TGTGCCAGCAGCATAGCCGGACAGGTCACAGATACGCAGTATTTT
clone size: NA; V gene: TRBV6-1; J gene: TRBJ2-1; D gene: NA; CDR3 protein: CASSTDRGSYNEQFF; CDR3 DNA: TGTGCCAGCAGTACGGACAGAGGCTCCTACAATGAGCAGTTCTTC
clone size: NA; V gene: TRBV10-3; J gene: TRBJ1-1; D gene: NA; CDR3 protein: CAISELENTEAFF; CDR3 DNA: TGTGCCATCAGCGAGTTAGAGAACACTGAAGCTTTCTTT